Sequencing of this T cell receptor (beta chain) was carried out in a study of identical twins. Study-level points and caveats: Fewer insertions were carried by abundant cord blood beta clonotypes, but none was seen in memory repertoires. Those out-of-frame alpha sequences shared by twins showed an excess of low generation probability.

This clonotype came up many times. Antigen: not known. The cDNA had a unique molecular identifier and a template-switch universal primer site. A single record per CDR3 protein comes from TCRdb applying MiXCR to the 5' RACE reads. The table includes approximately 600,000 distinct CDR3 sequences, nearly 10% detected once. These data are also associated with another study on yellow fever vaccine responses in identical twins.

The receptor was derived from a woman aged 18-29 years in good health. The sequencing input was PBMCs.

The CDR3 sequence is CASSPRTGGTPLHF. For the CDR3, the DNA is TGTGCCAGCAGCCCCAGGACAGGGGGTACACCCCTCCACTTT. The V call is TRBV3-1, the J call TRBJ1-6, with TRBD1 matching over 10 bases. The J segment lost 11 bases and the V segment lost 4 bases, leaving 5 bases of the junction unmatched. Germline-derived CDR1 and CDR2 are LGHDT and YNNKEL (reference sequence). The CDR3 covers 14 residues.